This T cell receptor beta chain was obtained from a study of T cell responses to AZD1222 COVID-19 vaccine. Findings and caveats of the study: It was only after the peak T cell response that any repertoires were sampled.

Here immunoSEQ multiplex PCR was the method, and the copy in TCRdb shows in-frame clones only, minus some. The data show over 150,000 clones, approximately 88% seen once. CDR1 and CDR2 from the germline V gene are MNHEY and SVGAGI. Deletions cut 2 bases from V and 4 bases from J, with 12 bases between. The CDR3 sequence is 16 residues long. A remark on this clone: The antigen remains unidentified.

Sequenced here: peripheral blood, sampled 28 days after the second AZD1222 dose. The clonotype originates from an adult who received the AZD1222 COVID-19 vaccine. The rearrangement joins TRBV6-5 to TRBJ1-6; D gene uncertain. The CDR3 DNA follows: TGTGCCAGCAGTTACGACACCTTGGGTTATAATTCACCCCTCCACTTT. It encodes CASSYDTLGYNSPLHF.